Following are 17 T cell receptor beta chains from one sample sequenced in a study of OX40 agonist ivuxolimab in advanced cancers. Clones were sequenced by immunoSEQ multiplex PCR, and TCRdb holds only the in-frame ones, with some missing. The sample carries tens of thousands of clones, under 95% recorded once. Sequenced material: CD4+ or CD8+ T cells sorted from blood, taken in a trial of the OX40 agonist ivuxolimab. The origin of the receptors is an adult with an advanced solid tumor such as melanoma, head and neck, liver or kidney cancer.

This clone is a singleton in its sample. The CDR3 spells CASSFTGALLNYGYTF. The CDR3 DNA reads as TGTGCCAGCAGCTTTACGGGAGCCCTCCTTAACTATGGCTACACCTTC. The chain links TRBV5-6 to TRBJ1-2; D not resolved. The CDR3 totals 16 residues. Per the germline V gene, CDR1 is SGHDT and CDR2 is YYEEEE. V dropped 2 bases and J dropped 1 base, with 15 bases sitting between them.

This clone occurred a few times. The CDR3 is CASRGVFSNQPQHF. The CDR3 bases are TGTGCCAGCAGAGGTGTATTCAGCAATCAGCCCCAGCATTTT. J is TRBJ1-5 and V is TRBV28; D uncertain. V was clipped by 6 bases and J by 1 base, with 10 bases between them. Germline values: CDR1 MDHEN, CDR2 SYDVKM. The CDR3 runs to 14 residues.

This clone appeared once. The rearrangement joins TRBV5-1 to TRBJ2-1; no clear D gene. The CDR3 consists of 13 residues. Trimming removed 0 bases from V and 2 bases from J, with 3 bases in between. Germline assignment: CDR1 SGHRS and CDR2 YFSETQ. The CDR3 here is CASSLEPYNEQFF. CDR3 nucleotide sequence: TGCGCCAGCAGCTTGGAACCCTACAATGAGCAGTTCTTC.

The gene calls are TRBV2 and TRBJ2-1; D might be TRBD2 (5 bases). Trimming removed 2 bases at V and 0 bases at J, with 11 bases between. Germline CDR1 reads SNHLY; CDR2 reads FYNNEI. This CDR3 comprises 16 residues. The CDR3 region has the DNA TGTGCCAGCAGTGAAACTGCGGGCCCCTCCTACAATGAGCAGTTCTTC. Amino acid sequence: CASSETAGPSYNEQFF.

The chain carries TRBV2 and TRBJ2-1; 9 positions match TRBD1. J gave up 8 bases and V 7 bases, and 15 bases lay outside the gene matches. The germline V gene encodes CDR1 SNHLY and CDR2 FYNNEI. CDR3 length equals 16 residues. DNA of the CDR3: TGTGCCAGCAATGAGGGGTTCTGGGACAGGGTCGATGAGCAGTTCTTC. Its translation is CASNEGFWDRVDEQFF.

The rearrangement links TRBV11-3 to TRBJ2-1; D not certain. This CDR3 is 16 amino acids long. V was shortened by 3 bases and J by 6 bases, with 18 bases between the two germline ends. Germline V gives CDR1 SGHNT, CDR2 YENEEA. CDR3 sequence reads: CASSFFATPTLNEQFF. The CDR3 DNA reads as TGTGCCAGCAGCTTCTTCGCGACACCTACTCTCAATGAGCAGTTCTTC.

The chain employs TRBV28 and TRBJ2-7; 8 nucleotides align to TRBD1. The germline V gene has CDR1 MDHEN and CDR2 SYDVKM. V was pared by 7 bases and J by 2 bases, with 19 bases of the junction left unmatched. The CDR3 runs to 18 residues. The CDR3 loop is CASNVTGGFRWGPYEQYF. CDR3 nucleotide sequence: TGTGCCAGCAACGTCACAGGGGGGTTCCGTTGGGGTCCCTACGAGCAGTACTTC. Together with reference TRBV28 and TRBJ2-7, the CDR3 gives the full variable domain: DVKVTQSSRYLVKRTGEKVFLECVQDMDHENMFWYRQDPGLGLRLIYFSYDVKMKEKGDIPEGYSVSREKKERFSLILESASTNQTSMYLCASNVTGGFRWGPYEQYFGPGTRLTVT.

The chain has TRBV2 and TRBJ1-2, with 9 bases lining up with TRBD1. The germline CDR1 and CDR2 sequences are SNHLY and FYNNEI. The CDR3 covers 13 residues. Trimming cost V 11 bases and J 7 bases; bases outside gene matches: 11. CDR3 nucleotide sequence: TGTGCCGCCAGGGGACAGGGAGTAAGTGGCTACACCTTC. Its translation is CAARGQGVSGYTF.

The chain employs TRBV27 and TRBJ1-2; D is ambiguous. This CDR3 has 17 residues. Germline V gene data show CDR1 as MNHEY and CDR2 as SMNVEV (reference sequence). Trimming removed 6 bases at V and 3 bases at J, with 23 bases between. The CDR3 here is CASSPSRGGGSDYGYTF. CDR3 DNA sequence: TGTGCCAGCAGCCCCTCCCGGGGAGGAGGCTCTGACTATGGCTACACCTTC.

J is TRBJ2-1 and V is TRBV5-1; D perhaps matches TRBD1 (5 bases). The CDR3 covers 16 residues. Germline assignment: CDR1 SGHRS and CDR2 YFSETQ. Between the trimmed V and J ends, which lost 1 base and 0 bases, there was a span of 11 bases. The CDR3 here is CASSLSDTYSYNEQFF. DNA for the CDR3: TGCGCCAGCAGCTTGTCGGACACTTACTCCTACAATGAGCAGTTCTTC.

The CDR3 is CASIGSLGQSSYEQYF. The CDR3 DNA reads as TGTGCCAGCATCGGGTCTCTGGGACAGAGCTCCTACGAGCAGTACTTC. The rearrangement joins TRBV6-6 to TRBJ2-7, with 7 bases lining up with TRBD1. V dropped 7 bases and J dropped 0; count of bases not matched to a gene: 12. The germline V gene encodes CDR1 MNHNY and CDR2 SVGAGI (reference sequence). The CDR3 runs to 16 residues.

The rearrangement joins TRBV6-5 to TRBJ2-7; a possible D gene is TRBD1 (5 bases). Germline lookup yields CDR1 MNHEY and CDR2 SVGAGI. The CDR3 has 13 amino acids. V shed 0 bases and J shed 4 bases, with 7 bases lying between them. CDR3 sequence (DNA): TGTGCCAGCAGTTACTCGACAGAGTACGAGCAGTACTTC. Encoded protein: CASSYSTEYEQYF.

The chain is built from TRBV9 and TRBJ2-2; D unclear. In germline, CDR1 is SGDLS, CDR2 YYNGEE. Trimming left V 4 bases short and J 0 bases short, with 4 bases between. This CDR3 is built from 13 residues. The CDR3 sequence: CASSPANTGELFF. The DNA for the CDR3 is TGTGCCAGCAGCCCGGCGAACACCGGGGAGCTGTTTTTT.

The rearrangement joins TRBV27 to TRBJ2-5; maybe TRBD2 (5 bases). Germline V gives CDR1 MNHEY, CDR2 SMNVEV (reference sequence). The CDR3 extends over 15 amino acids. The ends were cut back, 7 bases at V and 5 bases at J, with 20 bases in the middle. The CDR3 region is CASKRQDFTGETQYF. The CDR3 bases are TGTGCCAGCAAGCGACAAGATTTCACGGGGGAGACCCAGTACTTC.

The chain uses TRBV6-1 and TRBJ1-5, with 11 positions matching TRBD1. CDR3 length: 15 amino acids. Germline V gene data show CDR1 as MNHNS and CDR2 as SASEGT. The V segment lost 5 bases and the J segment 7 bases; nucleotides outside the gene matches: 7. CDR3: CASSQGQGAGQPQHF. CDR3 nucleotide sequence: TGTGCCAGCAGTCAAGGACAGGGGGCTGGACAGCCCCAGCATTTT.

This chain connects TRBV4-3 to TRBJ2-3; the match to TRBD2 covers 14 bases. Germline assignment: CDR1 LGHNA and CDR2 YSLEER. This CDR3 has 16 amino acids. The V gene end was trimmed by 3 bases and the J gene end by 3 bases; junction bases not matched to a gene: 2. In DNA, the CDR3 is TGCGCCAGCAGCCATGGGACTAGCGGGGGAACAGATACGCAGTATTTT. Translating it yields CASSHGTSGGTDTQYF.

The genes are TRBV30 and TRBJ2-1; TRBD2 might be the D (6 bases). The CDR3 extends over 14 amino acids. Trimming stripped 0 bases from V and 4 bases from J, with 10 bases between. The germline V gene encodes CDR1 GTSNPN and CDR2 SVGIG (reference sequence). The CDR3 protein is CAWSVGAGYNEQFF. The CDR3 DNA reads as TGTGCCTGGAGTGTAGGGGCGGGGTACAATGAGCAGTTCTTC.